This TCR beta chain was captured in a study of cytomegalovirus exposure and HLA in healthy donors. PCR involved 60 Vbeta and 13 Jbeta primers. Profiling relied on immunoSEQ multiplex PCR, and the TCRdb table lists in-frame clones only, not all of them. The sample has roughly 240,000 clones, 78% seen once. Germline CDR1 reads SGHNT; CDR2 reads YYREEE (reference sequence). V was pared by 5 bases and J by 7 bases, with 5 bases of the junction left unmatched. CDR3 length: 13 residues. General observations from the study: Analyzed later, association rates of TCRs varied across HLA loci, with DRB1 most and HLA-C fewest.

For this clone: Antigen unknown.

The chain has TRBV5-4 and TRBJ1-1; 10 nucleotides line up with TRBD1. Sequenced sample: PBMCs. The receptor was isolated from a boy between 10 and 17 years old in good health and CMV-seronegative. The CDR3 is CASRPGQGSEAFF. The CDR3 DNA sequence: TGTGCCAGCAGGCCGGGACAGGGGAGTGAAGCTTTCTTT.